The 30 T cell receptor beta chains reported below all come from one sample, sequenced in a study of shared clonotypes between healthy human individuals. The assay was immunoSEQ multiplex PCR, and TCRdb's table has in-frame clones only and misses some. The sample lists fewer than 1.6 million clones, 97% to 99% occurring once. The sequencing input was naive CD4+ T cells sorted from blood. Subset meaning: CD45RA+ positively selected. The source is a young man in good health.

This sequence joins TRBV18 and TRBJ2-5; 9 bases agree with TRBD1. After removal of 3 bases from V and 0 bases from J, the junction contained 11 bases not matched to a gene. CDR1 KGHSH and CDR2 LQKENI come from the germline V gene. The CDR3 consists of 18 residues. The chain's CDR3 is CASSPGQGLPFYQETQYF. The CDR3 coding sequence is TGTGCCAGCTCACCGGGACAGGGCCTTCCATTTTACCAAGAGACCCAGTACTTC.

The rearrangement uses TRBV9 and TRBJ2-7, with D perhaps TRBD2 (5 bases). Between the trimmed V and J ends, which lost 0 bases and 0 bases, there was a span of 10 bases. The CDR3 extends over 15 amino acids. Per germline, CDR1 SGDLS and CDR2 YYNGEE. CDR3 in amino acids: CASSVGGSNSYEQYF. The CDR3 DNA reads TGTGCCAGCAGCGTAGGAGGGTCAAACTCCTACGAGCAGTACTTC.

V and J are TRBV9 and TRBJ1-2; D is uncertain. Between the trimmed V and J ends, which lost 1 base and 3 bases, there was a span of 7 bases. In germline, CDR1 is SGDLS, CDR2 YYNGEE. The CDR3 covers 13 residues. For the CDR3, the DNA is TGTGCCAGCAGCGTAAACCAAGACTATGGCTACACCTTC. Its translation: CASSVNQDYGYTF.

The rearrangement joins TRBV28 to TRBJ1-4; 7 nucleotides align to TRBD1. V gave up 3 bases and J gave up 5 bases; unmatched junction bases: 9. Germline V gene lookup returns CDR1 MDHEN and CDR2 SYDVKM. The CDR3 runs 16 residues. CDR3 in DNA: TGTGCCAGCAGTTTTACTCCACCAGGGGGAAATGAAAAACTGTTTTTT. This encodes CASSFTPPGGNEKLFF.

In regard to this clone: Other DNA sequences in this specimen translate into the identical CDR3. The chain recombines TRBV6-5 with TRBJ2-7; D call uncertain. The CDR3 is made up of 12 amino acids. V was shortened by 4 bases and J by 1 base, with 5 bases between the two germline ends. Looked up from germline, CDR1 is MNHEY and CDR2 is SVGAGI. The DNA of the CDR3 is TGTGCCAGCAGTTCGACATCCTACGAGCAGTACTTC. This codes for CASSSTSYEQYF.

This clone was seen only once. The V call is TRBV18, the J call TRBJ1-1; 9 bases map to TRBD1. Germline CDR1 KGHSH, CDR2 LQKENI. This CDR3 contains 14 residues. J lost 7 bases, V lost 4 bases, and 7 bases had no gene match. In DNA form, the CDR3 reads TGTGCCAGCTCACGACGGGACAGGGAATATGAAGCTTTCTTT. Translating gives CASSRRDREYEAFF.

This clone was recorded only once. The chain recombines TRBV7-9 with TRBJ2-3; TRBD2 matches at 9 bases. CDR1 SEHNR and CDR2 FQNEAQ come from the germline V gene (reference sequence). CDR3 length: 11 amino acids. Germline trimming cut 5 bases from V and 14 bases from J; bases unmatched to any gene: 5. The CDR3 spells CASSAGGLAYF. Written as DNA, the CDR3 is TGTGCCAGCAGCGCCGGGGGACTAGCGTATTTT.

V and J are TRBV28 and TRBJ1-5, with D possibly matching TRBD1 (6 bases). Germline-derived CDR1 and CDR2 are MDHEN and SYDVKM. V was cut by 4 bases and J by 3 bases, with 25 bases left in between. This CDR3 has 19 amino acids. The CDR3 coding sequence is TGTGCCAGCAGTTCCCCTCCCGGGGGGGCGAATTCCGACAATCAGCCCCAGCATTTT. Its translation: CASSSPPGGANSDNQPQHF.

V usage is TRBV6-5 and J usage is TRBJ2-7, with TRBD1 matching 7 bases. The CDR3 extends over 14 amino acids. Germline values: CDR1 MNHEY, CDR2 SVGAGI. With V trimmed by 8 bases and J by 2 bases, 9 bases remained unmatched. The CDR3: CASAWTGQTYEQYF. CDR3 DNA: TGTGCCAGCGCGTGGACAGGTCAGACCTACGAGCAGTACTTC.

Points on this clone: Relative to the germline gene, one junction end is altered; a read error may explain this. The chain is built from TRBV7-7 and TRBJ1-2, with TRBD1 matching over 7 bases. Per germline, CDR1 SSHAT and CDR2 FNYEAQ (reference sequence). CDR3 length: 14 amino acids. CDR3 nucleotide sequence: TGTGCTAGCAGCCCCACAGACAGGGTCTATGGCTACACCTTC. This translates into CASSPTDRVYGYTF.

In the case of this clone: At the DNA level, this CDR3 is encoded by other sequences in the same sample as well. The gene calls are TRBV5-1 and TRBJ2-2; no firm D call. Per the germline V gene, CDR1 is SGHRS and CDR2 is YFSETQ. The CDR3 has 13 residues. Deletions cut 5 bases from V and 1 base from J, with 6 bases between. CDR3 residues: CASSEQNTGELFF. The CDR3 DNA reads as TGCGCCAGCAGTGAGCAGAACACCGGGGAGCTGTTTTTT. Full variable domain (missing parts from reference TRBV5-1 and TRBJ2-2): KAGVTQTPRYLIKTRGQQVTLSCSPISGHRSVSWYQQTPGQGLQFLFEYFSETQRNKGNFPGRFSGRQFSNSRSEMNVSTLELGDSALYLCASSEQNTGELFFGEGSRLTVL.

This clone was seen once. V usage is TRBV28 and J usage is TRBJ1-5, with unresolved D. Looked up from germline, CDR1 is MDHEN and CDR2 is SYDVKM. CDR3 length equals 13 residues. The V end lost 3 bases, the J end lost 10 bases, and 13 bases lay between the germline ends. CDR3: CASSFRGPGPQHF. The CDR3 DNA reads TGTGCCAGCAGTTTCCGAGGACCAGGTCCCCAGCATTTT.

This clone is a singleton in its sample. This chain links TRBV19 with TRBJ2-3, with D maybe TRBD2 (6 bases). CDR1 is LNHDA and CDR2 is SQIVND in the germline V gene (reference sequence). V lost 3 bases to trimming and J lost 6 bases, with 22 bases between them. The CDR3 totals 17 residues. This CDR3 reads CASSIRPRGGGRDTQYF. In DNA, the CDR3 is TGTGCCAGTAGTATTCGTCCCCGGGGAGGCGGTAGGGATACGCAGTATTTT.

The V call is TRBV9, the J call TRBJ2-2; 7 bases line up with TRBD2. V gave up 2 bases and J gave up 6 bases; unmatched junction bases: 13. Germline values: CDR1 SGDLS, CDR2 YYNGEE. The CDR3 runs 17 residues. DNA for the CDR3: TGTGCCAGCAGCGTGGTGGCGGGAGCAATTCGGCCCGGGGAGCTGTTTTTT. It translates to CASSVVAGAIRPGELFF.

This chain joins TRBV19 and TRBJ2-1, with D uncertain. CDR1 and CDR2 from the germline V gene are LNHDA and SQIVND (reference sequence). The CDR3 has 15 amino acids. With 2 bases removed from V and 2 bases from J, the gap between germline ends came to 10 bases. The CDR3 nucleotides read TGTGCCAGTAGTATAAGGCAGTCAGCCTACAATGAGCAGTTCTTC. As protein: CASSIRQSAYNEQFF.

This clone was seen a single time. The chain joins TRBV7-9 to TRBJ2-7; D remains ambiguous. In germline, CDR1 is SEHNR, CDR2 FQNEAQ (reference sequence). The CDR3 runs 12 residues. V was trimmed by 1 base and J by 4 bases, leaving 5 bases between them. Written as DNA, the CDR3 is TGTGCCAGCAGCTTAGGGAAGTACGAGCAGTACTTC. Its translation: CASSLGKYEQYF.

This sequence joins TRBV9 and TRBJ2-1, with 7 positions matching TRBD2. From germline, CDR1 is SGDLS and CDR2 YYNGEE. The CDR3 contains 15 residues. Losses at the gene ends were 1 base for V and 7 bases for J; bases not matched to a gene: 8. This chain's CDR3 is CASSVRSLAENEQFF. CDR3 coding DNA: TGTGCCAGCAGCGTAAGATCGCTAGCGGAGAATGAGCAGTTCTTC.

The rearrangement uses TRBV10-2 and TRBJ1-1, with D possibly matching TRBD1 (5 bases). The CDR3 contains 16 residues. The V gene's germline CDR1 is WSHSY and CDR2 SAAADI. The V and J ends lost 4 bases and 3 bases respectively, with 18 bases between them. This chain's CDR3 is CASSVLPGGWDTEAFF. CDR3 DNA: TGCGCCAGCAGTGTCCTCCCGGGGGGGTGGGACACTGAAGCTTTCTTT.

This chain links TRBV29-1 with TRBJ1-1, with a weak D call TRBD1 (5 bases). V lost 5 bases, J lost 4 bases, and 17 bases lay in between. Germline V gene sequence: CDR1 SQVTM, CDR2 ANQGSEA. The CDR3 runs 14 residues. CDR3 region: CSVSGRGLSTEAFF. CDR3 nucleotide sequence: TGCAGCGTTTCGGGCCGGGGGTTAAGCACTGAAGCTTTCTTT.

The genes are TRBV30 and TRBJ2-1; D is uncertain. The CDR3 sequence is 11 residues long. Germline CDR1 GTSNPN, CDR2 SVGIG (reference sequence). The V and J ends lost 5 bases and 8 bases respectively, with 10 bases between them. The CDR3 coding sequence is TGTGCCTGGCTGCGGACCGATGAGCAGTTCTTC. Its protein is CAWLRTDEQFF.

V is TRBV5-5 and J is TRBJ2-2, with D possibly TRBD1 on 5 matching bases. The germline gives CDR1 SGHKS, CDR2 YYEKEE (reference sequence). The germline V and J ends were trimmed by 1 base and 6 bases, with 7 bases remaining between them. The CDR3 consists of 13 residues. CDR3 nucleotides: TGTGCCAGCAGCTTGTCAGGGTCCGGGGAGCTGTTTTTT. Translated, it gives CASSLSGSGELFF.

The chain has TRBV6-5 and TRBJ1-4; D remains ambiguous. The germline V gene encodes CDR1 MNHEY and CDR2 SVGAGI. V was cut by 2 bases and J by 3 bases, with 10 bases left in between. This CDR3 region has 15 residues. CDR3 sequence reads: CASSYQTSANEKLFF. CDR3 bases: TGTGCCAGCAGTTACCAAACGTCGGCTAATGAAAAACTGTTTTTT.

The chain recombines TRBV5-1 with TRBJ2-5, with 10 bases lining up with TRBD2. CDR1 is SGHRS, CDR2 YFSETQ, per germline. The CDR3 runs 16 residues. Trimming cost V 2 bases and J 4 bases; bases outside gene matches: 8. The DNA of the CDR3 is TGCGCCAGCAGCTTCGCTAGCGGGAGTTGGGGAGAGACCCAGTACTTC. Translation: CASSFASGSWGETQYF.

V gene TRBV10-1 combines with J gene TRBJ2-7, with D unclear. Trimming stripped 3 bases from V and 1 base from J, with 13 bases between. CDR1 is WNHNN and CDR2 is SYGVQD in the germline V gene (reference sequence). CDR3 size: 15 residues. CDR3 nucleotides: TGCGCCAGCAGTGACAACGGAGCCATTTCCTACGAGCAGTACTTC. It yields the protein CASSDNGAISYEQYF.

The rearrangement uses TRBV4-1 and TRBJ2-1; TRBD2 matches 7 bases. The CDR3 extends over 17 amino acids. Germline CDR1 and CDR2: MGHRA and YSYEKL. V dropped 3 bases and J dropped 1; count of bases not matched to a gene: 9. CDR3 protein: CASSQPGAGRSYNEQFF. The CDR3 region has the DNA TGCGCCAGCAGCCAGCCGGGAGCGGGACGGTCCTACAATGAGCAGTTCTTC.

This sequence joins TRBV5-8 and TRBJ2-1, with a weak D call TRBD2 (5 bases). In germline, CDR1 is SGHTS, CDR2 YDEGEE. The CDR3 loop spans 17 amino acids. Trimming took 4 bases from V and 0 from J, leaving 17 bases between them. The chain's CDR3 is CASSRDPPYRSYNEQFF. Here the CDR3 DNA reads TGTGCCAGCAGCCGGGATCCGCCCTACCGCTCCTACAATGAGCAGTTCTTC.

The rearrangement uses TRBV2 and TRBJ1-5, with D hard to call. The germline V gene has CDR1 SNHLY and CDR2 FYNNEI. The germline V and J ends were trimmed by 6 bases and 1 base, with 7 bases remaining between them. The CDR3 loop spans 13 amino acids. The CDR3 region has the DNA TGTGCCAGCAGAAAAGGAAGCAATCAGCCCCAGCATTTT. This translates into CASRKGSNQPQHF.

V gene TRBV6-6 combines with J gene TRBJ2-3; D is uncertain. This CDR3 has 15 amino acids. Germline CDR1 is MNHNY and CDR2 is SVGAGI (reference sequence). V lost 4 bases and J 5 bases, leaving 16 bases between the germline ends. The CDR3 spells CASSFSPASGDTQYF. CDR3 nucleotides: TGTGCCAGCAGTTTTTCCCCGGCTTCGGGAGATACGCAGTATTTT.

The chain combines TRBV15 with TRBJ2-1; the match to TRBD2 covers 9 bases. CDR3 size: 14 residues. From germline, CDR1 is LNHNV and CDR2 YYDKDF (reference sequence). Trimming took 1 base from V and 8 from J; bases not matched to a gene: 3. The CDR3 DNA reads TGTGCCACCAGCAGAGGTGGGACTAGCCATGAGCAGTTCTTC. Amino acids: CATSRGGTSHEQFF.

V and J are TRBV19 and TRBJ1-2; 9 nucleotides align to TRBD1. V shed 6 bases, J shed 2 bases, and the junction held 4 bases outside the gene matches. Germline CDR1 is LNHDA and CDR2 is SQIVND (reference sequence). CDR3 length: 14 residues. The CDR3, as DNA: TGTGCCAGTAGGGGGACAGGGAGAAACTATGGCTACACCTTC. This encodes CASRGTGRNYGYTF.